These T cell receptor beta chains were read from a single sample in a study of T cell repertoires in aging, cancer and after chemotherapy. TCRdb called the multiplex PCR reads again in MiXCR, with one record for every CDR3 protein. The data contain under 7,500 distinct CDR3 sequences, 40% of them seen just once; the ten biggest clones take up under 15%. The sequenced sample was blood. The receptors originated from a human donor in good health. Each CDR3 is given with its conserved first and last residue. A D gene is named only where the DNA matches it firmly.

d_call | v_call | cdr3_aa
TRBD1 | TRBV6-5 | CASSSAGQGSYSNQPQHF
NA | TRBV19 | CASSEGTASNQPQHF
NA | TRBV11-3 | CASSLARNTGELFF
NA | TRBV6-1 | CASSVADTNTGELFF
TRBD2 | TRBV7-2 | CASSLVFPGLAGFTYEQYF
TRBD1 | TRBV5-1 | CASSEGQGVDEQFF
NA | TRBV11-2 | CASSLDPTEELSGNTIYF
NA | TRBV12-3/TRBV12-4 | CASSSDRTGAFF
TRBD1 | TRBV7-2 | CASSLITGGNQPQHF
TRBD1 | TRBV5-5 | CSSSWPGQGILEQFF
NA | TRBV20-1 | CSARDSQGADTQYF
TRBD1 | TRBV12-3/TRBV12-4 | CASTRDRGYGYTF
NA | TRBV5-1 | CASSLAAVRDTQYF
NA | TRBV19 | CASSAITRLGLGYTF
TRBD2 | TRBV10-1 | CASRASGASTDTQYF
TRBD1 | TRBV20-1 | CSALDREGSNTEAFF
NA | TRBV10-3 | CAISESREGEAFF
TRBD1 | TRBV27 | CATLKDSGGLNSPLHF
TRBD2 | TRBV4-3 | CASSQDLAGGPDTQYF
TRBD1 | TRBV30 | CAWTLGTGIYTF
NA | TRBV20-1 | CSARDRGSYYTEAFF
TRBD1 | TRBV20-1 | CSARDTGTGGSSSYNEQFF
NA | TRBV7-2 | CASSLVRQDLTNEKLFF
NA | TRBV7-6 | CASSFGPGRGAAVPTGWFEQYF
NA | TRBV4-3 | CASSLRSSPYNEQFF
NA | TRBV12-3/TRBV12-4 | CASTKSGPYEQYF
TRBD2 | TRBV6-5 | CASRTTGTSGVVVGQETQYF
NA | TRBV6-5 | CASRGPSIIYGYTF
TRBD2 | TRBV12-3/TRBV12-4 | CASSFPGLGAETQYF
TRBD1 | TRBV27 | CASSPTTGGLPEKTDTQYF
TRBD1 | TRBV7-9 | CASSRQGTTHQPQHF
NA | TRBV21-1 | CASSKGQGTEAFF
NA | TRBV5-6 | CASSFTENTEAFF
TRBD2 | TRBV24-1 | CATSEPSGGRTGNEQFF
NA | TRBV12-3/TRBV12-4 | CAISLGGDHQETQYF
TRBD2 | TRBV20-1 | CSALAGGQETQYF
TRBD1 | TRBV5-6 | CASSFGWTGYNYGYTF
NA | TRBV21-1 | CASSPGQGAGEQYF
TRBD1 | TRBV29-1 | CSASLGGQDNEKLFF
NA | TRBV5-1 | CASSLAPSHPQNTEAFF
TRBD1 | TRBV6-1 | CASSYLPQGAFGEQYF
TRBD2 | TRBV20-1 | CSARRAGPNTGELFF
TRBD1 | TRBV19 | CASSMGRGREAFF
NA | TRBV12-3/TRBV12-4 | CATWRRSGGNTIYF